Listed here are 22 T cell receptor beta chains from one sample, sequenced in a study of blood T cells in healthy people across ages. Through a sample-barcoded 5' primer and a J-beta primer mix, a second PCR was run for 7 to 11 cycles. TCRdb analysed the 5' RACE reads with MiXCR anew, one entry per CDR3 protein. The sample gives roughly 800,000 distinct CDR3 sequences, 58% of which show up once; 20% to 25% is in the top ten. The source material was blood. The receptor set was obtained from a man younger than 45 in good health.

The rearrangement uses TRBV6-5 and TRBJ2-1, with TRBD2 matching 10 bases. V trimming: 2 bases; J trimming: 6 bases; junction bases outside the gene matches: 7. Per the germline V gene, CDR1 is MNHEY and CDR2 is SVGAGI. This CDR3 spans 16 amino acids. The CDR3 loop is CASSYRGLAVPNEQFF. CDR3 nucleotide sequence: TGTGCCAGCAGTTACCGTGGACTAGCGGTCCCCAATGAGCAGTTCTTC.

This chain uses TRBV7-9 with TRBJ2-2, with D uncertain. Germline loops: CDR1 SEHNR, CDR2 FQNEAQ (reference sequence). V lost 10 bases and J lost 6, with 9 bases in between. The CDR3 runs 11 residues. CDR3 amino acids: CATLVPGELFF. The DNA for the CDR3 is TGTGCCACCCTTGTCCCCGGGGAGCTGTTTTTT.

The CDR3 sequence: CASSSRTSGVNEQFF. CDR3 nucleotide sequence: TGCGCCAGCAGCTCCCGGACTAGCGGGGTAAATGAGCAGTTCTTC. The chain is built from TRBV5-1 and TRBJ2-1; 12 bases match TRBD2. Germline values: CDR1 SGHRS, CDR2 YFSETQ. CDR3 length: 15 residues. Trimming removed 3 bases from V and 7 bases from J; junction bases left unmatched: 5.

The chain is built from TRBV6-5 and TRBJ1-6, with D tentatively TRBD1 (5 bases). The CDR3 length is 11 residues. V was pared by 2 bases and J by 15 bases, with 8 bases between. Per the germline V gene, CDR1 is MNHEY and CDR2 is SVGAGI. This CDR3 is CASSYGDLLHF. In DNA form, the CDR3 reads TGTGCCAGCAGTTACGGGGACCTCCTCCACTTT.

This clonotype has a handful of counts. A read error may produce the germline difference seen at one junction end. This sequence joins TRBV7-2 and TRBJ2-5; tentative D call: TRBD2 (6 bases). Germline assignment: CDR1 SGHTA and CDR2 FQGNSA. CDR3 length: 14 amino acids. The CDR3 spells CASSLARGTETQYF. The DNA for the CDR3 is TGTGCCAGTAGCTTAGCGCGTGGGACTGAGACCCAGTACTTC.

Comment on this clonotype: A read error may produce the germline difference seen at one junction end. CDR3 protein: CASSGSGGAAKSIQYF. As DNA, the CDR3 is TGTGCCAGCAGTGGTAGCGGGGGGGCGGCCAAAAGCATTCAGTACTTC. This chain connects TRBV6-1 to TRBJ2-4; 11 nucleotides agree with TRBD2. CDR1 and CDR2 from the germline V gene are MNHNS and SASEGT. This CDR3 has 16 amino acids.

This clonotype came up a few times. CDR3 protein: CGVSLGSTYNEQFF. In DNA, the CDR3 is TGCGGAGTTAGTCTTGGGAGTACCTACAATGAGCAGTTCTTC. The rearrangement joins TRBV20-1 to TRBJ2-1, with TRBD2 as a possible D gene (5 bases). This CDR3 contains 14 residues. Germline CDR1 and CDR2: DFQATT and SNEGSKA (reference sequence).

This clonotype was detected ten times or more. The chain has TRBV28 and TRBJ2-1; maybe TRBD1 (6 bases). The CDR3 has 14 amino acids. Trimming removed 3 bases from V and 2 bases from J, with 8 bases in between. In germline, CDR1 is MDHEN, CDR2 SYDVKM. The CDR3, as DNA: TGTGCCAGCAGTTTCGACAGGCCCTACAATGAGCAGTTCTTC. Translated, it gives CASSFDRPYNEQFF.

The CDR3 coding sequence is TGCAGTGCCCGGACAGGCCATGGGGAGACCCAGTACTTC. Protein sequence: CSARTGHGETQYF. This chain joins TRBV20-1 and TRBJ2-7, with 7 bases aligning to TRBD1. The last part of the DNA fits TRBJ2-5 better; the J call may be wrong. In germline, CDR1 is DFQATT, CDR2 SNEGSKA (reference sequence). This CDR3 contains 13 residues.

This sequence joins TRBV5-1 and TRBJ2-7; perhaps TRBD2 as D (6 bases). Germline V lookup: CDR1 SGHRS, CDR2 YFSETQ. The V and J ends lost 0 bases and 7 bases respectively, with 20 bases between them. The CDR3 consists of 16 residues. CDR3 in DNA: TGCGCCAGCAGCTTGGAGGGGCACTCCTTCGCGGGGGAGCAGTACTTC. It encodes CASSLEGHSFAGEQYF.

The chain recombines TRBV6-2 or TRBV6-3 with TRBJ2-3; D might be TRBD2 (5 bases). V was shortened by 5 bases and J by 2 bases, with 11 bases between the two germline ends. Germline assignment: CDR1 MNHEY and CDR2 SVGEGT. The CDR3 contains 14 residues. The CDR3 sequence is CASSDAGITDTQYF. CDR3 nucleotide sequence: TGTGCCAGCAGTGACGCCGGGATCACAGATACGCAGTATTTT.

The chain combines TRBV24-1 with TRBJ2-2; D may correspond to TRBD1 or TRBD2 (5 bases each). CDR3 size: 18 residues. Germline lookup yields CDR1 KGHDR and CDR2 SFDVKD. Trimming removed 3 bases from V and 1 base from J, with 17 bases in between. The CDR3 region is CATSDPPEGRLNTGELFF. The CDR3 nucleotides read TGTGCCACCAGTGATCCCCCCGAGGGACGGCTGAACACCGGGGAGCTGTTTTTT.

Worth noting for this clonotype: A junction end diverges from the germline sequence, so it may reflect a read error. This chain links TRBV4-1 with TRBJ2-7; 10 bases match TRBD1. The CDR3 length is 16 residues. Germline V gene lookup returns CDR1 MGHRA and CDR2 YSYEKL. The CDR3 loop is CASSPYWDRGSYERYF. The CDR3 nucleotides are TGCGCCAGCAGCCCCTACTGGGACAGGGGCTCCTACGAGCGGTACTTC.

This clonotype was detected a few times. V gene TRBV13 combines with J gene TRBJ1-2; D call uncertain. The CDR3 sequence is 9 residues long. V was trimmed by 8 bases and J by 7 bases, leaving 5 bases between them. The germline V gene has CDR1 PRHDT and CDR2 FYEKMQ (reference sequence). The CDR3 here is CASPSGYTF. The CDR3 DNA reads as TGTGCCAGCCCCAGTGGCTACACCTTC.

V gene TRBV5-1 combines with J gene TRBJ1-1, with 9 bases aligning to TRBD1. From germline, CDR1 is SGHRS and CDR2 YFSETQ. Trimming removed 1 base from V and 1 base from J; junction bases left unmatched: 2. The CDR3 is 15 amino acids. The CDR3 spells CASSLRDRANTEAFF. Here the CDR3 DNA reads TGCGCCAGCAGCTTGCGGGACAGGGCGAACACTGAAGCTTTCTTT. The whole variable domain, remainder taken from reference TRBV5-1 and TRBJ1-1, is KAGVTQTPRYLIKTRGQQVTLSCSPISGHRSVSWYQQTPGQGLQFLFEYFSETQRNKGNFPGRFSGRQFSNSRSEMNVSTLELGDSALYLCASSLRDRANTEAFFGQGTRLTVV.

This clonotype has more than one count but fewer than ten. The chain combines TRBV5-1 with TRBJ2-7; D unclear. V gave up 4 bases and J gave up 5 bases, with 19 bases separating them. The germline gives CDR1 SGHRS, CDR2 YFSETQ. The CDR3 sequence is 15 residues long. CDR3 sequence: CASSHQALMGDEQYF. The CDR3, as DNA: TGCGCCAGCAGCCATCAGGCCTTGATGGGCGACGAGCAGTACTTC.

The V and J genes are TRBV11-2 and TRBJ2-5; TRBD2 might be the D (5 bases). The germline V gene encodes CDR1 SGHAT and CDR2 FQNNGV. This CDR3 region has 13 residues. The V end lost 8 bases, the J end lost 2 bases, and 12 bases lay between the germline ends. The CDR3 sequence: CASSWGEQETQYF. The CDR3 nucleotides are TGTGCCAGCTCGTGGGGAGAGCAAGAGACCCAGTACTTC.

V is TRBV29-1 and J is TRBJ1-1; tentative D call: TRBD1 (6 bases). V lost 7 bases, J lost 1 base, and 16 bases lay in between. From germline, CDR1 is SQVTM and CDR2 ANQGSEA. The CDR3 has 14 amino acids. Written as DNA, the CDR3 is TGCAGCGGCCGTACAGGGACGACGAACACTGAAGCTTTCTTT. It translates to CSGRTGTTNTEAFF.

This chain joins TRBV7-9 and TRBJ2-5, with D uncertain. The assigned J gene may be wrong: the sequence end matches TRBJ2-7 better. This CDR3 comprises 13 residues. CDR1 SEHNR and CDR2 FQNEAQ come from the germline V gene (reference sequence). DNA of the CDR3: TGTGCCAGCAGCTTCCAGGCTTCGTACGAGCAGTACTTC. Its protein product is CASSFQASYEQYF.

CDR3 DNA: TGTGCCAGCAGTTACTCTGGGACACCTCAATACGAGCAGTACTTC. Amino acid sequence: CASSYSGTPQYEQYF. This chain connects TRBV6-5 to TRBJ2-5, with D maybe TRBD1 (6 bases). The J call may be wrong; the DNA end is better matched by TRBJ2-7. This CDR3 has 15 amino acids. Germline CDR1 is MNHEY and CDR2 is SVGAGI.

This clonotype came up once. CDR3 bases: TGTGCCAGCAGCCCTTGGACTAGCGGGCTTAATGAGCAGTTCTTC. Translated, it gives CASSPWTSGLNEQFF. V is TRBV4-2 and J is TRBJ2-1, with 11 positions matching TRBD2. Per the germline V gene, CDR1 is LGHNA and CDR2 is YNFKEQ. The CDR3 is made up of 15 amino acids. Losses at the gene ends were 4 bases for V and 7 bases for J; bases not matched to a gene: 6.

This clonotype was seen only a few times. This sequence joins TRBV20-1 and TRBJ2-1; 12 bases are shared with TRBD2. V lost 5 bases, J lost 6 bases, and 5 bases stayed unmatched. Germline CDR1 is DFQATT and CDR2 is SNEGSKA (reference sequence). CDR3 length equals 14 residues. The CDR3 reads CSARGLAGLNEQFF. CDR3 coding DNA: TGCAGTGCTCGAGGACTAGCGGGACTCAATGAGCAGTTCTTC.